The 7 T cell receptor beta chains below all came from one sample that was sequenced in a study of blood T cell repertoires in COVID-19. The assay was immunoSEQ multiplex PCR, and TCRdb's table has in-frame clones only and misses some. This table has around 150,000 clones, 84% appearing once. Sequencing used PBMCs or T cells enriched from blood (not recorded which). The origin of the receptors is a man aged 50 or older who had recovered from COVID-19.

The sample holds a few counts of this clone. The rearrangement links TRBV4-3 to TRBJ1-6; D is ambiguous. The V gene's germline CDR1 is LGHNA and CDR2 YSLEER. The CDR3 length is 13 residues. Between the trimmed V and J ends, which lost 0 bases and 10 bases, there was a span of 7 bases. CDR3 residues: CASSQDIRSPLHF. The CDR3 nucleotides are TGCGCCAGCAGCCAAGATATCCGGTCACCCCTCCACTTT.

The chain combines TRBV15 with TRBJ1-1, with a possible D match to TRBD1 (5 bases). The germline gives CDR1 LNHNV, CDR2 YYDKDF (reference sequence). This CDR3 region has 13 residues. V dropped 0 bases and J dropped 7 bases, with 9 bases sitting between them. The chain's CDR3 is CATSRESGLEAFF. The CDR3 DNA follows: TGTGCCACCAGCAGAGAGTCAGGGCTTGAAGCTTTCTTT. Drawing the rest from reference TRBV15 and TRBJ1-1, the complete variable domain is DAMVIQNPRYQVTQFGKPVTLSCSQTLNHNVMYWYQQKSSQAPKLLFHYYDKDFNNEADTPDNFQSRRPNTSFCFLDIRSPGLGDTAMYLCATSRESGLEAFFGQGTRLTVV.

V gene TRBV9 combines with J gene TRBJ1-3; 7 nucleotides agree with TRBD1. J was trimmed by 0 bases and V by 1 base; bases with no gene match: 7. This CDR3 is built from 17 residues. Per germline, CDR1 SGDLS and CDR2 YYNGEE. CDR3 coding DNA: TGTGCCAGCAGCGTATGGGGACAGCCGAGCTCTGGAAACACCATATATTTT. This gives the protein CASSVWGQPSSGNTIYF. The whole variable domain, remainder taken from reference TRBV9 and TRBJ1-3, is DSGVTQTPKHLITATGQRVTLRCSPRSGDLSVYWYQQSLDQGLQFLIQYYNGEERAKGNILERFSAQQFPDLHSELNLSSLELGDSALYFCASSVWGQPSSGNTIYFGEGSWLTVV.

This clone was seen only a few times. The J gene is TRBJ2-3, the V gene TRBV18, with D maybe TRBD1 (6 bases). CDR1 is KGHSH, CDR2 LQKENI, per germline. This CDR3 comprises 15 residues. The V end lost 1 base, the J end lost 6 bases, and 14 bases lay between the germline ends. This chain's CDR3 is CASSPLSRDTDTQYF. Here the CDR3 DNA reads TGTGCCAGCTCACCACTATCCCGGGACACCGATACGCAGTATTTT.

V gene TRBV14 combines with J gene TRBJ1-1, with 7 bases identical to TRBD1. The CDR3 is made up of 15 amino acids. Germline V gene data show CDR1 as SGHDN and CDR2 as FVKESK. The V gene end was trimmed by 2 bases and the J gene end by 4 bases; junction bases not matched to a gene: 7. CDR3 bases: TGTGCCAGCAGCCAACCTGGGACAGTGGGCACTGAAGCTTTCTTT. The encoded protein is CASSQPGTVGTEAFF.

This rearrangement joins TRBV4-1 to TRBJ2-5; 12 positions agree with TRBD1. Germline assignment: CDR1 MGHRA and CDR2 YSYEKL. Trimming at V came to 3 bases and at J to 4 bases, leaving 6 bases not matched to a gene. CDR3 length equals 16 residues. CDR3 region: CASSQGQGALAETQYF. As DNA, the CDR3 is TGCGCCAGCAGCCAGGGACAGGGGGCTTTAGCAGAGACCCAGTACTTC.

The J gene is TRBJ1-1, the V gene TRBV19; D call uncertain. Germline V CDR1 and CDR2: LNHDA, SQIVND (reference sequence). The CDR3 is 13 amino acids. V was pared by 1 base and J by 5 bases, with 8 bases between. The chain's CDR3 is CASSIVAGTEAFF. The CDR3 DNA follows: TGTGCCAGTAGTATAGTGGCCGGGACTGAAGCTTTCTTT.